These 27 T cell receptor beta chains were all obtained from the same sample, sequenced in a study of CD8 T cells in ankylosing spondylitis. Using its own MiXCR run on the 5' RACE reads, TCRdb lists one record per CDR3 protein. The data show approximately 250,000 distinct CDR3 sequences, roughly a quarter seen once. Source material: blood, either unsorted or a sorted T cell fraction (not recorded which). The receptors shown here come from a male donor with ankylosing spondylitis or in good health (not recorded which).

Worth noting for this clonotype: This could be a read error, since a much larger clone is one nucleotide away. The chain combines TRBV7-8 with TRBJ1-4, with D possibly being TRBD1 (6 bases). V lost 3 bases to trimming and J lost 2 bases, with 7 bases between them. This CDR3 is 14 amino acids long. CDR1 is SGHVS, CDR2 FQNEAQ, per germline. In DNA form, the CDR3 reads TGTGCCAGCAGCTTGGACAGCACTAATGAAAAACTGTTTTTT. Protein sequence: CASSLDSTNEKLFF.

This clonotype was observed many times. The chain joins TRBV29-1 to TRBJ2-2; 8 positions match TRBD2. The V gene's germline CDR1 is SQVTM and CDR2 ANQGSEA. The CDR3 runs to 14 residues. The trim removed 6 bases at V and 0 bases at J, leaving 3 bases unmatched. The CDR3 reads CSVRSGANTGELFF. The CDR3 region has the DNA TGCAGCGTACGTAGCGGGGCGAACACCGGGGAGCTGTTTTTT.

This clonotype has only a few counts. The V call is TRBV12-3 or TRBV12-4, the J call TRBJ2-5; D might be TRBD1 (6 bases). V dropped 6 bases and J dropped 3 bases, with 11 bases sitting between them. The CDR3 is made up of 13 amino acids. The CDR3 DNA is TGTGCCAGCAGATGGGACATCAAAGAGACCCAGTACTTC. Residues: CASRWDIKETQYF.

To note about this clonotype: A much larger clone lies one base from this, so it may be a read error. The gene calls are TRBV20-1 and TRBJ2-5; tentatively, D is TRBD1 (5 bases). Germline CDR1 DFQATT, CDR2 SNEGSKA (reference sequence). This CDR3 is built from 14 residues. CDR3 coding DNA: TGCAGAGCTAGAGATTGGGGCGAGCAAGAGACCCAGTACTTC. It translates to CRARDWGEQETQYF.

Only a few counts were recorded for this clonotype. V and J are TRBV20-1 and TRBJ2-6, with D perhaps matching TRBD2 (6 bases). The CDR3 spans 14 residues. The germline V gene has CDR1 DFQATT and CDR2 SNEGSKA (reference sequence). The V end was cut by 3 bases, the J end by 4 bases, with 10 bases between. The DNA of the CDR3 is TGCAGTGCTAGTGCGGGGTCCGGGGCCAACGTCCTGACTTTC. Translating it yields CSASAGSGANVLTF.

The chain employs TRBV7-3 and TRBJ2-3; 9 bases map to TRBD2. This CDR3 spans 15 amino acids. V trimming: 4 bases; J trimming: 7 bases; junction bases outside the gene matches: 9. Germline loops: CDR1 SGHTA, CDR2 FQGTGA. CDR3 bases: TGTGCCAGCAGCTCTATAGCGGGGGCCGGATATACGCAGTATTTT. Protein: CASSSIAGAGYTQYF. The full variable domain, rest sourced from reference TRBV7-3 and TRBJ2-3, is GAGVSQTPSNKVTEKGKYVELRCDPISGHTALYWYRQSLGQGPEFLIYFQGTGAADDSGLPNDRFFAVRPEGSVSTLKIQRTERGDSAVYLCASSSIAGAGYTQYFGPGTRLTVL.

This clonotype was counted many times. The rearrangement uses TRBV24-1 and TRBJ2-5; 13 nucleotides align to TRBD2. The CDR3 is 17 amino acids. The germline gives CDR1 KGHDR, CDR2 SFDVKD. The V gene end was trimmed by 4 bases and the J gene end by 1 base; junction bases not matched to a gene: 5. Here the CDR3 reads CATSDLGLAGAQETQYF. CDR3 nucleotide sequence: TGTGCCACCAGTGACCTAGGACTAGCGGGGGCCCAAGAGACCCAGTACTTC.

This chain links TRBV10-3 with TRBJ2-2; D is unclear. The CDR3 totals 11 residues. V lost 4 bases to trimming and J lost 9 bases, with 6 bases between them. Germline values: CDR1 ENHRY, CDR2 SYGVKD. DNA of the CDR3: TGTGCCATCAGTGTTGGCCGGGAGCTGTTTTTT. It yields the protein CAISVGRELFF.

The table lists this clonotype with many counts. The chain is built from TRBV12-3 or TRBV12-4 and TRBJ2-5; 13 nucleotides line up with TRBD2. The ends lost 6 bases at V and 1 base at J; junction bases unmatched: 2. This CDR3 region has 15 residues. The CDR3 nucleotides read TGTGCCAGCAGAACTAGCGGGGGGGCCCAAGAGACCCAGTACTTC. Translating gives CASRTSGGAQETQYF.

This clonotype was recorded at least ten times. V is TRBV20-1 and J is TRBJ2-3, with 9 positions matching TRBD1. The CDR3 length is 13 residues. CDR1 DFQATT and CDR2 SNEGSKA come from the germline V gene (reference sequence). V shed 5 bases, J shed 1 base, and the junction held 1 base outside the gene matches. CDR3 nucleotide sequence: TGCAGTGCTGGGACAGGGCGCACAGATACGCAGTATTTT. Amino acids: CSAGTGRTDTQYF.

This clonotype was seen only a few times. The rearrangement links TRBV27 to TRBJ2-1, with a weak D call TRBD1 (6 bases). Germline CDR1 is MNHEY and CDR2 is SMNVEV (reference sequence). The CDR3 consists of 13 residues. The germline V and J ends were trimmed by 7 bases and 7 bases, with 14 bases remaining between them. In nucleotides, the CDR3 is TGTGCCAGCACCCTACAGGGTACGAATGAGCAGTTCTTC. Protein sequence: CASTLQGTNEQFF.

This clonotype occurred a few times. The chain joins TRBV24-1 to TRBJ2-5; D is ambiguous. Trimming took off 3 bases at V and 1 base at J, with 5 bases between the two ends. CDR3 length: 13 amino acids. Germline V CDR1 and CDR2: KGHDR, SFDVKD. In DNA form, the CDR3 reads TGTGCCACCAGTGATGCCATCCAAGAGACCCAGTACTTC. It yields the protein CATSDAIQETQYF.

The chain is built from TRBV20-1 and TRBJ2-7; 7 bases align to TRBD1. Germline assignment: CDR1 DFQATT and CDR2 SNEGSKA (reference sequence). The CDR3 runs 12 residues. The trim removed 6 bases at V and 3 bases at J, leaving 5 bases unmatched. The CDR3: CSASHRGYEQYF. The CDR3 DNA sequence: TGCAGTGCCAGCCACAGGGGCTACGAGCAGTACTTC.

This clonotype was observed many times. The V gene is TRBV20-1, the J gene TRBJ2-5, with TRBD2 identical over 11 bases. This CDR3 is built from 17 residues. Losses at the gene ends were 3 bases for V and 5 bases for J; bases not matched to a gene: 14. CDR1 and CDR2 (germline): DFQATT, SNEGSKA (reference sequence). CDR3 sequence: CSASDSGGAGDTETQYF. DNA for the CDR3: TGCAGTGCTAGTGATAGCGGGGGGGCCGGGGACACTGAGACCCAGTACTTC.

The chain couples TRBV3-1 to TRBJ2-7; D unclear. The CDR3 totals 13 residues. Germline assignment: CDR1 LGHDT and CDR2 YNNKEL (reference sequence). Trimming took off 1 base at V and 3 bases at J, with 7 bases between the two ends. CDR3 sequence (DNA): TGTGCCAGCAGCCAAGTGCTGAACTACGAGCAGTACTTC. This codes for CASSQVLNYEQYF.

The genes are TRBV20-1 and TRBJ1-5; D is unclear. Germline CDR1 and CDR2: DFQATT and SNEGSKA (reference sequence). This CDR3 spans 12 amino acids. The V end lost 5 bases, the J end lost 9 bases, and 14 bases lay between the germline ends. The CDR3 spells CSAGRTRRPQHF. The CDR3 region has the DNA TGCAGTGCTGGTAGGACCAGAAGGCCCCAGCATTTT.

There are a few counts of this clonotype. The chain joins TRBV29-1 to TRBJ2-3; 9 nucleotides agree with TRBD1. The germline CDR1 and CDR2 sequences are SQVTM and ANQGSEA. V shed 6 bases and J 4 bases; nucleotides not matched to a gene: 11. The CDR3 extends over 15 amino acids. CDR3 region: CSVLRDRVGPDTQYF. CDR3 DNA: TGCAGCGTCCTCCGGGACAGGGTGGGCCCAGATACGCAGTATTTT.

For this clonotype: With a much larger clone just one base away, this may be a read error. This chain links TRBV20-1 with TRBJ2-7; D may be TRBD1 (6 bases). The CDR3 contains 12 residues. With 5 bases removed from V and 11 bases from J, the gap between germline ends came to 19 bases. Germline CDR1 reads DFQATT; CDR2 reads SNEGSKA (reference sequence). The CDR3 region has the DNA TGCAGTGCTTCCCTGCAAGGGGGAGAGGAGTACTTC. Its protein is CSASLQGGEEYF.

This clonotype came up many times. The rearrangement joins TRBV21-1 to TRBJ2-5; TRBD1, as called in the table, went unchecked against the DNA. TRBV21-1 is a pseudogene. The CDR3 is made up of 11 amino acids. CDR3 sequence reads: CASSPRKTQYF. DNA for the CDR3: TGTGCCAGCAGTCCCCGGAAGACCCAGTACTTC.

In its sample, this clonotype was seen many times. The chain joins TRBV9 to TRBJ1-1; D not resolved. CDR3 length equals 13 residues. Germline CDR1 reads SGDLS; CDR2 reads YYNGEE. The V gene lost 3 bases and the J gene lost 7 bases, with 13 bases spanning the gap. The CDR3 coding sequence is TGTGCCAGCAGCGATGAAGGGAGGCGTGAAGCTTTCTTT. Encoded protein: CASSDEGRREAFF.

The V call is TRBV10-3, the J call TRBJ2-2; 10 bases are a match to TRBD1. The junction had 11 bases not matched to a gene; V was cut back by 7 bases and J by 6 bases. The CDR3 covers 16 residues. Germline V gene sequence: CDR1 ENHRY, CDR2 SYGVKD. This chain's CDR3 is CAINPTGTGVAGELFF. In DNA, the CDR3 is TGTGCCATCAACCCGACTGGGACAGGGGTGGCCGGGGAGCTGTTTTTT.

The chain has TRBV5-6 and TRBJ2-1; D possibly corresponds to TRBD1 (6 bases). The V gene lost 4 bases and the J gene lost 0 bases, with 14 bases spanning the gap. Germline V gene data show CDR1 as SGHDT and CDR2 as YYEEEE. There are 16 residues in the CDR3. CDR3 nucleotides: TGTGCCAGCAGCGGAAGTGGACAGAGCTCCTACAATGAGCAGTTCTTC. As protein: CASSGSGQSSYNEQFF.

In its sample, this clonotype was seen once. This may stem from a read error, because a much larger clone lies one nucleotide away. The chain couples TRBV29-1 to TRBJ1-2, with TRBD1 as a possible D gene (5 bases). Germline CDR1 reads SQVTM; CDR2 reads ANQGSEA. This CDR3 is built from 13 residues. Deletions cut 1 base from V and 7 bases from J, with 13 bases between. CDR3 coding DNA: TGCAGCGTTGAAGCCGCCAGGGACTCTGGCTACACCTTC. Residues: CSVEAARDSGYTF.

This chain's CDR3 is CASSSNGFSTDTQYF. Written as DNA, the CDR3 is TGTGCCAGCAGTAGCAACGGATTCAGCACAGATACGCAGTATTTT. The chain is built from TRBV25-1 and TRBJ2-3; D is unresolved. Germline values: CDR1 MGHDK, CDR2 SYGVNS. Trimming removed 5 bases at V and 0 bases at J, with 12 bases between. This CDR3 spans 15 amino acids.

The genes are TRBV20-1 and TRBJ2-2; unclear D gene. Trimming cost V 1 base and J 4 bases, with 7 bases left between them. Germline V gene lookup returns CDR1 DFQATT and CDR2 SNEGSKA (reference sequence). This CDR3 contains 13 residues. CDR3 protein: CSARASPTGELFF. CDR3 coding DNA: TGCAGTGCTAGAGCGTCCCCCACCGGGGAGCTGTTTTTT.

In its sample, this clonotype was seen a few times. The chain has TRBV7-3 and TRBJ2-1; D is uncertain. The CDR3 is made up of 13 amino acids. Germline V CDR1 and CDR2: SGHTA, FQGTGA. Deletions cut 5 bases from V and 0 bases from J, with 5 bases between. CDR3 nucleotide sequence: TGTGCCAGCAGCCGAACCTCCTACAATGAGCAGTTCTTC. It is translated as CASSRTSYNEQFF.

Ten or more counts support this clonotype. This chain uses TRBV10-3 with TRBJ2-5; D perhaps matches TRBD2 (6 bases). V was cut by 8 bases and J by 6 bases, with 10 bases left in between. CDR3 size: 11 residues. CDR1 ENHRY and CDR2 SYGVKD come from the germline V gene. CDR3 residues: CAIGTSKTQYF. CDR3 DNA: TGTGCCATCGGGACTTCAAAGACCCAGTACTTC.